A single sample gave rise to the 9 T cell receptor beta chains below, sequenced in a study of T-cell memory formation after mild COVID-19. TCRdb recomputed calls from the 5' RACE reads with MiXCR, one row per CDR3 protein. This table holds 300,000 to 350,000 distinct CDR3 sequences, about 13% found once. The sequenced material came from PBMCs or a T cell subset sorted from them (not recorded which). The receptors were sampled from a man younger than 35 who had mild COVID-19 (a few samples of this study predate the infection). Cell type and time point are not known.

V usage is TRBV30 and J usage is TRBJ2-5; D ambiguous. Per the germline V gene, CDR1 is GTSNPN and CDR2 is SVGIG (reference sequence). Trimming stripped 3 bases from V and 2 bases from J, with 13 bases between. The CDR3 extends over 14 amino acids. CDR3 in DNA: TGTGCCTGGAGCCCTAGAGACGGGCAAGAGACCCAGTACTTC. Protein: CAWSPRDGQETQYF.

The rearrangement links TRBV12-3 or TRBV12-4 to TRBJ2-2; 7 positions agree with TRBD2. The CDR3 is made up of 15 amino acids. V trimming: 1 base; J trimming: 7 bases; junction bases outside the gene matches: 6. The CDR3 sequence is CASSLDSGFGGELFF. DNA for the CDR3: TGTGCCAGCAGTTTAGATAGCGGGTTCGGCGGGGAGCTGTTTTTT.

The genes are TRBV20-1 and TRBJ1-5; D remains unclear. The V gene lost 6 bases and the J gene lost 0 bases, with 12 bases spanning the gap. The CDR3 loop spans 14 amino acids. Germline CDR1 and CDR2: DFQATT and SNEGSKA (reference sequence). Here the CDR3 reads CSAQTDYSNQPQHF. DNA for the CDR3: TGCAGTGCCCAGACCGATTATAGCAATCAGCCCCAGCATTTT.

This rearrangement joins TRBV15 to TRBJ1-1; 8 positions agree with TRBD1. The CDR3 contains 15 residues. Trimming cost V 0 bases and J 5 bases; bases outside gene matches: 5. CDR1 LNHNV and CDR2 YYDKDF come from the germline V gene (reference sequence). Written as DNA, the CDR3 is TGTGCCACCAGCAGAGATCAGGGGGCGATAACTGAAGCTTTCTTT. Translation: CATSRDQGAITEAFF.

This clonotype was seen a handful of times. V is TRBV6-1 and J is TRBJ1-2, with TRBD1 matching 9 bases. Germline loops: CDR1 MNHNS, CDR2 SASEGT. This CDR3 contains 13 residues. The ends lost 2 bases at V and 11 bases at J; junction bases unmatched: 6. The CDR3 here is CASSEIQGASYTF. CDR3 nucleotides: TGTGCCAGCAGTGAAATACAGGGGGCGAGTTACACCTTC.

CDR3 DNA: TGCAGCGTTGAAGGGGACATTAGGATGAACACTGAAGCTTTCTTT. Translating it yields CSVEGDIRMNTEAFF. V gene TRBV29-1 combines with J gene TRBJ1-1; a weak D match, TRBD1 (6 bases). CDR1 and CDR2 (germline): SQVTM, ANQGSEA. The CDR3 runs to 15 residues. With 1 base removed from V and 0 bases from J, the gap between germline ends came to 12 bases.

Only a few counts were recorded for this clonotype. This chain links TRBV3-1 with TRBJ2-6, with D unresolved. Germline CDR1 is LGHDT and CDR2 is YNNKEL (reference sequence). The CDR3 spans 16 residues. V was trimmed by 6 bases and J by 0 bases, leaving 12 bases between them. The DNA of the CDR3 is TGTGCCAGCAGAAATTACTCTAGCTCTGGGGCCAACGTCCTGACTTTC. Protein product: CASRNYSSSGANVLTF.

This rearrangement joins TRBV5-6 to TRBJ2-7, with D possibly matching TRBD1 (5 bases). CDR3 length equals 13 residues. V lost 4 bases and J lost 6, with 14 bases in between. Germline-derived CDR1 and CDR2 are SGHDT and YYEEEE. This CDR3 reads CASSANQGSEQYF. The CDR3 nucleotides are TGTGCCAGCAGCGCTAACCAGGGTAGCGAGCAGTACTTC. The full variable domain, with the rest looked up from reference TRBV5-6 and TRBJ2-7, is DAGVTQSPTHLIKTRGQQVTLRCSPKSGHDTVSWYQQALGQGPQFIFQYYEEEERQRGNFPDRFSGHQFPNYSSELNVNALLLGDSALYLCASSANQGSEQYFGPGTRLTVT.

This clonotype was recorded at least ten times. The chain uses TRBV11-2 and TRBJ1-2; 8 positions agree with TRBD1. J gave up 2 bases and V 4 bases, and 9 bases lay outside the gene matches. The CDR3 has 16 residues. The germline V gene has CDR1 SGHAT and CDR2 FQNNGV. In DNA form, the CDR3 reads TGTGCCAGCAGCTCACTCAAGAGGACAGGGAACTATGGCTACACCTTC. Its protein is CASSSLKRTGNYGYTF.